The 28 T cell receptor beta chains below all came from one sample that was sequenced in a study of blood T cell repertoires in COVID-19. The method was immunoSEQ multiplex PCR; TCRdb's version includes in-frame clones alone and lacks a portion of them. The sample holds hundreds of thousands of clones, around four fifths seen once. The sample was peripheral blood. The receptors were gathered from a woman in her forties with active or convalescent COVID-19.

This rearrangement joins TRBV28 to TRBJ2-7, with D possibly being TRBD2 (6 bases). The CDR3 totals 13 residues. The ends were cut back, 6 bases at V and 2 bases at J, with 11 bases in the middle. CDR1 is MDHEN, CDR2 SYDVKM, per germline. In DNA, the CDR3 is TGTGCCAGCAGCCGGGACTCCACCTACGAGCAGTACTTC. This codes for CASSRDSTYEQYF.

The chain links TRBV24-1 to TRBJ2-1; D possibly corresponds to TRBD2 (6 bases). Germline V gene lookup returns CDR1 KGHDR and CDR2 SFDVKD. Trimming left V 2 bases short and J 4 bases short, with 17 bases between. This CDR3 is 17 amino acids long. DNA for the CDR3: TGTGCCACCAGTGATTCCCTGGTGGCTAGCGTTTACAATGAGCAGTTCTTC. Translating gives CATSDSLVASVYNEQFF.

The genes are TRBV30 and TRBJ1-2; the D gene is possibly TRBD1 (5 bases). Germline loops: CDR1 GTSNPN, CDR2 SVGIG (reference sequence). Deletions cut 5 bases from V and 2 bases from J, with 12 bases between. The CDR3 spans 13 residues. CDR3 residues: CAWRQLQNYGYTF. The DNA for the CDR3 is TGTGCCTGGCGACAGCTACAAAACTATGGCTACACCTTC. The full variable domain, its missing parts supplied by reference TRBV30 and TRBJ1-2, is SQTIHQWPATLVQPVGSPLSLECTVEGTSNPNLYWYRQAAGRGLQLLFYSVGIGQISSEVPQNLSASRPQDRQFILSSKKLLLSDSGFYLCAWRQLQNYGYTFGSGTRLTVV.

The chain combines TRBV15 with TRBJ2-2; D unclear. Germline V lookup: CDR1 LNHNV, CDR2 YYDKDF (reference sequence). Trimming took off 4 bases at V and 6 bases at J, with 9 bases between the two ends. This CDR3 region has 13 residues. CDR3 amino acids: CATSKDHAGELFF. CDR3 in DNA: TGTGCCACCAGCAAAGATCATGCCGGGGAGCTGTTTTTT. Supplemented by reference TRBV15 and TRBJ2-2, the full variable domain reads DAMVIQNPRYQVTQFGKPVTLSCSQTLNHNVMYWYQQKSSQAPKLLFHYYDKDFNNEADTPDNFQSRRPNTSFCFLDIRSPGLGDTAMYLCATSKDHAGELFFGEGSRLTVL.

This clone has a handful of counts. The chain employs TRBV5-1 and TRBJ1-4, with D possibly being TRBD1 (6 bases). Germline V CDR1 and CDR2: SGHRS, YFSETQ. The CDR3 is 12 residues long. V shed 4 bases and J shed 8 bases, with 9 bases lying between them. As DNA, the CDR3 is TGCGCCAGCAGCCCAGACAGGGAAAAACTGTTTTTT. Translated, it gives CASSPDREKLFF.

The V and J genes are TRBV6-5 and TRBJ1-2; D unclear. Trimming left V 5 bases short and J 4 bases short, with 11 bases between. This CDR3 contains 13 residues. Germline V gene lookup returns CDR1 MNHEY and CDR2 SVGAGI. CDR3 protein: CASSTGFAYGYTF. Written as DNA, the CDR3 is TGTGCCAGCAGTACCGGTTTCGCCTATGGCTACACCTTC.

The table lists this clone with a count of one. The chain carries TRBV18 and TRBJ2-5, with a tentative D call TRBD2 (6 bases). V was trimmed by 2 bases and J by 2 bases, leaving 9 bases between them. The CDR3 runs 14 residues. Per germline, CDR1 KGHSH and CDR2 LQKENI. CDR3 nucleotide sequence: TGTGCCAGCTCACCAGGAGGGCTTCAAGAGACCCAGTACTTC. It specifies CASSPGGLQETQYF.

The gene calls are TRBV19 and TRBJ1-4; 9 bases line up with TRBD1. V lost 6 bases to trimming and J lost 7 bases; unmatched junction nucleotides: 12. Germline CDR1 is LNHDA and CDR2 is SQIVND (reference sequence). The CDR3 has 16 amino acids. Written as DNA, the CDR3 is TGTGCCAGTAGCGGAGAAACAGGGGGCCAAGGTGAAAAACTGTTTTTT. As protein: CASSGETGGQGEKLFF.

The rearrangement joins TRBV7-3 to TRBJ2-3, with a tentative D call TRBD2 (5 bases). In germline, CDR1 is SGHTA, CDR2 FQGTGA. Trimming cost V 2 bases and J 5 bases, with 14 bases left between them. The length of the CDR3 is 15 residues. The CDR3, as DNA: TGTGCCAGCAGCTTAGATCCCGGGAAAGAAGATACGCAGTATTTT. It specifies CASSLDPGKEDTQYF.

The V call is TRBV7-9, the J call TRBJ1-5, with D possibly matching TRBD1 (5 bases). The CDR3 contains 14 residues. Germline assignment: CDR1 SEHNR and CDR2 FQNEAQ (reference sequence). V lost 8 bases to trimming and J lost 7 bases, with 18 bases between them. This chain's CDR3 is CASGRGEGSQPQHF. In nucleotides, the CDR3 is TGTGCCAGCGGCCGAGGGGAGGGTAGCCAGCCCCAGCATTTT.

V gene TRBV7-3 combines with J gene TRBJ2-7; 10 bases match TRBD1. Germline V CDR1 and CDR2: SGHTA, FQGTGA. The J segment lost 8 bases and the V segment lost 5 bases, leaving 6 bases of the junction unmatched. This CDR3 is 13 amino acids long. In DNA form, the CDR3 reads TGTGCCAGCAGCCCCGGACAGGGGGACAAGCAGTACTTC. Translated: CASSPGQGDKQYF.

This rearrangement joins TRBV5-1 to TRBJ2-6; no clear D gene. The ends were cut back, 1 base at V and 0 bases at J, with 5 bases in the middle. CDR3 length: 15 residues. The germline CDR1 and CDR2 sequences are SGHRS and YFSETQ. The CDR3 loop reads CASSLLSSGANVLTF. The DNA for the CDR3 is TGCGCCAGCAGCTTGCTCTCCTCTGGGGCCAACGTCCTGACTTTC.

The chain employs TRBV24-1 and TRBJ2-1, with D possibly matching TRBD2 (5 bases). The CDR3 extends over 15 amino acids. Per the germline V gene, CDR1 is KGHDR and CDR2 is SFDVKD. V gave up 3 bases and J gave up 9 bases, with 17 bases separating them. CDR3 in amino acids: CATSDTTGGGGEQFF. In DNA, the CDR3 is TGTGCCACCAGTGATACTACCGGTGGAGGTGGTGAGCAGTTCTTC.

The rearrangement links TRBV6-5 to TRBJ1-6, with 7 bases identical to TRBD1. There are 15 residues in the CDR3. V trimming: 8 bases; J trimming: 9 bases; junction bases outside the gene matches: 13. Germline V gives CDR1 MNHEY, CDR2 SVGAGI. The CDR3 region is CASRLGDSNISPLHF. The CDR3 nucleotides read TGTGCCAGCCGTTTAGGGGACAGTAATATTTCACCCCTCCACTTT.

This sequence joins TRBV11-3 and TRBJ1-2; 9 bases agree with TRBD1. The germline CDR1 and CDR2 sequences are SGHNT and YENEEA. The CDR3 spans 16 residues. V lost 0 bases to trimming and J lost 4 bases; unmatched junction nucleotides: 6. In DNA, the CDR3 is TGTGCCAGCAGCTTAGACCGGGACAGGGCCTTCTATGGCTACACCTTC. This sequence encodes CASSLDRDRAFYGYTF.

The chain employs TRBV7-6 and TRBJ2-1; D ambiguous. The CDR3 covers 12 residues. V was pared by 6 bases and J by 7 bases, with 10 bases between. Per germline, CDR1 SGHVS and CDR2 FNYEAQ. The CDR3 reads CASRAEANEQFF. The CDR3 DNA sequence: TGTGCCAGCAGAGCCGAGGCTAATGAGCAGTTCTTC. The full variable domain, its missing parts supplied by reference TRBV7-6 and TRBJ2-1, is GAGVSQSPRYKVTKRGQDVALRCDPISGHVSLYWYRQALGQGPEFLTYFNYEAQQDKSGLPNDRFSAERPEGSISTLTIQRTEQRDSAMYRCASRAEANEQFFGPGTRLTVL.

This clone was picked up a small number of times. J is TRBJ2-7 and V is TRBV11-2, with 10 bases aligning to TRBD1. This CDR3 region has 15 residues. Trimming at V came to 5 bases and at J to 5 bases, leaving 9 bases not matched to a gene. CDR1 is SGHAT, CDR2 FQNNGV, per germline. Here the CDR3 reads CASSPIGDRGDEQYF. CDR3 DNA sequence: TGTGCCAGCAGCCCTATCGGGGACAGGGGAGACGAGCAGTACTTC.

This clone was counted a few times. The V and J genes are TRBV10-3 and TRBJ2-7; 10 bases are a match to TRBD2. CDR1 is ENHRY, CDR2 SYGVKD, per germline. V was clipped by 3 bases and J by 4 bases; unmatched bases: 3. This CDR3 has 14 residues. CDR3 coding DNA: TGTGCCATCAGTGATCTAGCGGGAGAGTACGAGCAGTACTTC. It codes for CAISDLAGEYEQYF.

This CDR3 reads CASSIVGPGIEAFF. CDR3 sequence (DNA): TGTGCCAGTAGTATAGTCGGACCAGGGATTGAAGCTTTCTTT. The chain combines TRBV19 with TRBJ1-1; D may be TRBD1 (5 bases). CDR1 is LNHDA and CDR2 is SQIVND in the germline V gene (reference sequence). CDR3 size: 14 residues. Trimming took off 1 base at V and 7 bases at J, with 13 bases between the two ends.

V usage is TRBV7-2 and J usage is TRBJ1-6; no reliable D call. This CDR3 spans 14 amino acids. The germline gives CDR1 SGHTA, CDR2 FQGNSA. Between the trimmed V and J ends, which lost 1 base and 8 bases, there was a span of 9 bases. In nucleotides, the CDR3 is TGTGCCAGCAGCTTAGATCTCGGGTATTCACCCCTCCACTTT. Translated: CASSLDLGYSPLHF.

This clone was seen a few times. The chain is built from TRBV11-3 and TRBJ1-3; TRBD1 is a possible D gene (5 bases). The CDR3 runs 15 residues. Germline lookup yields CDR1 SGHNT and CDR2 YENEEA. V lost 5 bases to trimming and J lost 0 bases, with 11 bases between them. The CDR3, as DNA: TGTGCCAGCAGCCCTCGACAGTACTCTGGAAACACCATATATTTT. This sequence encodes CASSPRQYSGNTIYF.

The chain recombines TRBV25-1 with TRBJ1-4, with 10 bases that match TRBD1. The junction had 7 bases not matched to a gene; V was cut back by 5 bases and J by 7 bases. The germline CDR1 and CDR2 sequences are MGHDK and SYGVNS. The CDR3 is made up of 15 amino acids. In DNA, the CDR3 is TGTGCCAGCAGTCCCAGGACAGGGGGATCTGAAAAACTGTTTTTT. The encoded protein is CASSPRTGGSEKLFF.

This chain joins TRBV6-5 and TRBJ2-3; 7 nucleotides agree with TRBD2. This CDR3 contains 16 residues. With V trimmed by 0 bases and J by 4 bases, 7 bases remained unmatched. Looked up from germline, CDR1 is MNHEY and CDR2 is SVGAGI. CDR3 protein: CASSYSRGGLADTQYF. In DNA form, the CDR3 reads TGTGCCAGCAGTTACTCGAGAGGCGGACTAGCAGATACGCAGTATTTT.

The chain links TRBV24-1 to TRBJ1-2; D may be TRBD1 (6 bases). CDR1 KGHDR and CDR2 SFDVKD come from the germline V gene. Trimming removed 0 bases from V and 1 base from J, with 8 bases in between. The length of the CDR3 is 15 residues. CDR3 loop: CATSDLEGGNYGYTF. CDR3 nucleotide sequence: TGTGCCACCAGTGATTTGGAAGGGGGTAACTATGGCTACACCTTC.

The chain recombines TRBV5-1 with TRBJ1-1; possibly TRBD1 for D (5 bases). Trimming shortened V by 4 bases and J by 3 bases, and 10 bases separated the two germline ends. The length of the CDR3 is 13 residues. From germline, CDR1 is SGHRS and CDR2 YFSETQ. The DNA of the CDR3 is TGCGCCAGCAGCAGGGGATTCGACACTGAAGCTTTCTTT. This codes for CASSRGFDTEAFF.

This chain joins TRBV25-1 and TRBJ1-1; possibly TRBD1 for D (5 bases). Trimming took off 4 bases at V and 1 base at J, with 10 bases between the two ends. Looked up from germline, CDR1 is MGHDK and CDR2 is SYGVNS. The CDR3 length is 14 residues. As DNA, the CDR3 is TGTGCCAGCAGTGGGGAGGGGCCGAACACTGAAGCTTTCTTT. Its protein product is CASSGEGPNTEAFF.

V is TRBV11-2 and J is TRBJ2-1; 8 bases are a match to TRBD1. The germline V gene has CDR1 SGHAT and CDR2 FQNNGV. This CDR3 has 15 residues. V shed 1 base, J shed 7 bases, and the junction held 6 bases outside the gene matches. The CDR3: CASSLVDRGLNEQFF. In DNA, the CDR3 is TGTGCCAGCAGCTTAGTAGACAGGGGTCTGAATGAGCAGTTCTTC.

The chain couples TRBV4-1 to TRBJ2-7, with TRBD2 matching 7 bases. The CDR3 extends over 14 amino acids. Germline lookup yields CDR1 MGHRA and CDR2 YSYEKL. V trimming: 1 base; J trimming: 3 bases; junction bases outside the gene matches: 3. CDR3 DNA: TGCGCCAGCAGCCAAGTGCGCGGGAGCTACGAGCAGTACTTC. Its protein product is CASSQVRGSYEQYF.